This T cell receptor (beta chain) was documented in a study of cytomegalovirus exposure and HLA in healthy donors. Germline V lookup: CDR1 SEHNR, CDR2 FQNEAQ (reference sequence). The CDR3 spans 15 residues. Unmatched junction bases numbered 9, after V lost 6 bases and J lost 4 bases. Primers included in the PCR were 60 Vbeta and 13 Jbeta primers. The assay was immunoSEQ multiplex PCR, and TCRdb's table has in-frame clones only and misses some. The listing contains tens of thousands of clones. This rearrangement joins TRBV7-9 to TRBJ2-5, with 9 bases lining up with TRBD1. The sequence was obtained from a woman aged 25 to 39 in good health and CMV-seronegative. The sequencing input was PBMCs. The CDR3 DNA follows: TGTGCCAGCAGTGGGGACAGGGCGATACCAGAGACCCAGTACTTC. Its protein is CASSGDRAIPETQYF.